Listed below are T cell receptor beta chains from one sample, sequenced in a study of cytomegalovirus exposure and HLA in healthy donors. Assay used: immunoSEQ multiplex PCR; TCRdb lists only in-frame clones, some missing. The data show more than 110,000 clones, about 80% seen once. The sample was PBMCs. These receptor sequences come from a man aged 25 to 40 in good health and CMV-seropositive. Each CDR3 is given with its conserved first and last residue.

v_call,j_call,cdr3_aa
TRBV2,TRBJ2-3,CASRTDTQCF
TRBV28,TRBJ2-7,CASSWTGLPEEQYF
TRBV4-2,TRBJ2-7,CASSQEVGQPLSYEQYF
TRBV5-1,TRBJ2-2,CASSLAASNTGELFF
TRBV7-9,TRBJ2-7,CSSSSTGYEQYF
TRBV10-2,TRBJ1-1,CASSIGDSNTEAFF
TRBV11-2,TRBJ2-5,CASSFQAETQYF
TRBV28,TRBJ1-5,CASRGQGSQPQHF
TRBV7-3,TRBJ2-3,CASSLKVAGVLDTQYF
TRBV18,TRBJ1-2,CASSISEIYGYTF
TRBV7-2,TRBJ1-2,CAGRDSSRYGYTF
TRBV7-2,TRBJ2-7,CASSSQPGLAPEQYF
TRBV14,TRBJ2-7,CASSRGGPYYEQYF
TRBV15,TRBJ1-1,CATSRDRESTEAFF
TRBV18,TRBJ1-1,CASSPTGGDTEAFF
TRBV28,TRBJ1-2,CASSWGGTTYGYTF
TRBV5-1,TRBJ1-4,CASSLDSRNEKLFF
TRBV5-4,TRBJ2-2,CASSLDLASNTGELFF
TRBV19,TRBJ2-7,CASSIGTSTYEQYF
TRBV19,TRBJ1-4,CASSTPQGGREKLFF
TRBV2,TRBJ2-3,CASEGQGLAADTQYF
TRBV30,TRBJ1-2,CAWSSPGTDGYTF
TRBV7-9,TRBJ1-2,CASSLALDSNSGGYTF
TRBV11-3,TRBJ2-1,CASSLAGSDYNEQFF
TRBV28,TRBJ2-1,CASSLNWPGGNEQFF
TRBV19,TRBJ2-1,CASGGLKGYSSYNEQFF
TRBV9,TRBJ2-1,CASSGTGLASNEQFF
TRBV25-1,TRBJ1-3,CASSGQGALISGGNTIYF
TRBV28,TRBJ2-7,CASSPPYEGYEQYF
TRBV2,TRBJ2-1,CASSDLGLVFDEQFF
TRBV7-9,TRBJ1-2,CASSLVVQGGGYTF
TRBV6-1,TRBJ2-7,CASTGVQLFYEQYF
TRBV27,TRBJ2-7,CASSRRQPPGEQYF
TRBV12-2,TRBJ2-2,CASRSFYRDTGELFF
TRBV2,TRBJ2-2,CASKINRAAGELFF
TRBV5-5,TRBJ1-2,CASSLAEGSSGYTF
TRBV12-5,TRBJ2-2,CASGLAYLTGDTGELFF
TRBV10-2,TRBJ2-1,CASSPGLAGGQQFF
TRBV7-9,TRBJ1-1,CASSPPFNLNTEAFF
TRBV5-1,TRBJ2-3,CASSLTEVSGRETDTQYF
TRBV5-1,TRBJ2-1,CASSPSRGGPRSNGQFF
TRBV28,TRBJ1-2,CASSTHSGYGYTF
TRBV16,TRBJ2-5,CASSPGGETQYF
TRBV30,TRBJ1-2,CAWSGQRDYGYTF
TRBV6-1,TRBJ1-5,CASSASGQPQHF
TRBV30,TRBJ2-5,CAWSVARSRAETQYF
TRBV7-2,TRBJ1-1,CASSLVGRTEAFF
TRBV6-5,TRBJ1-2,CASSYSRGSKGYTF
TRBV10-3,TRBJ2-3,CAISGGSLDTQYF